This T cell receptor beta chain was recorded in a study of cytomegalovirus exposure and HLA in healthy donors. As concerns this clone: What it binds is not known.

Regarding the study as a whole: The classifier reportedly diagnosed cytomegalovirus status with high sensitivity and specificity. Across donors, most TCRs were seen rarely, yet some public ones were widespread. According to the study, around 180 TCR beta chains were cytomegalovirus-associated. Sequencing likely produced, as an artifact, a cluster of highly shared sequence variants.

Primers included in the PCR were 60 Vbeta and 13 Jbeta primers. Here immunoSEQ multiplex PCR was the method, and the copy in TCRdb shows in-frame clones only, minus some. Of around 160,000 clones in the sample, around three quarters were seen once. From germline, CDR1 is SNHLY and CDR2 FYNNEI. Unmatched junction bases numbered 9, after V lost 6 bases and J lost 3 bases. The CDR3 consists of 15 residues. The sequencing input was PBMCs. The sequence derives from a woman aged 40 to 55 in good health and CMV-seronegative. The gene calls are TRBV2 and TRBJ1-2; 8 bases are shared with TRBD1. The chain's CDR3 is CASRPTLDRDYGYTF. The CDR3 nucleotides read TGTGCCAGCAGACCCACTTTGGACAGGGACTATGGCTACACCTTC. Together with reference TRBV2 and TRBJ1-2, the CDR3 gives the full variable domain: EPEVTQTPSHQVTQMGQEVILRCVPISNHLYFYWYRQILGQKVEFLVSFYNNEISEKSEIFDDQFSVERPDGSNFTLKIRSTKLEDSAMYFCASRPTLDRDYGYTFGSGTRLTVV.